This T cell receptor beta chain was identified in a study of T cell responses to AZD1222 COVID-19 vaccine. Looking at the study overall: Analysis merged second doses at about 4 or about 12 weeks.

TCRdb's copy holds only in-frame clones and misses some; the assay was immunoSEQ multiplex PCR. This sample yields around 80,000 clones, of which around nine tenths are seen a single time; roughly 10% belongs to the top ten. Trimming removed 2 bases from V and 2 bases from J; junction bases left unmatched: 5. The germline V gene encodes CDR1 SGHVS and CDR2 FNYEAQ. This CDR3 is built from 15 residues. The sequences come from peripheral blood, collected on day 0 of AZD1222 vaccination. The chain carries TRBV7-6 and TRBJ2-5, with 7 positions matching TRBD2. The clonotype was recovered from an adult in good health. The CDR3 bases are TGTGCCAGCAGCTTAATGACTAGCCAGCAAGAGACCCAGTACTTC. Residues: CASSLMTSQQETQYF.